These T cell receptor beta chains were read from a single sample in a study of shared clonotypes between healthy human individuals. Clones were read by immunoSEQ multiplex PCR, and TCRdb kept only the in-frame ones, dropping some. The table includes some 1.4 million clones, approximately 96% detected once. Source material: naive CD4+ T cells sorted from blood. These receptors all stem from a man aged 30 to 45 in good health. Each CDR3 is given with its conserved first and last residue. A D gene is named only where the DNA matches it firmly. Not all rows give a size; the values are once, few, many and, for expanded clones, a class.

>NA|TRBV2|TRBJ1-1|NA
TGTGCCAGCAGCCTGAAGGGGGGACAGAACACTGAAGCTTTCTTT
CASSLKGGQNTEAFF
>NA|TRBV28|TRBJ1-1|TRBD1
TGTGCCAGCAGGAAGGGGGCGATCACTGAAGCTTTCTTT
CASRKGAITEAFF
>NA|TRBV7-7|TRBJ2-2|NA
TGTGCTAGCAGCCTAGACAGTACCGGGGAGCTGTTTTTT
CASSLDSTGELFF
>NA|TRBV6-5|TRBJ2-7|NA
TGTGCCAGCAGCTTGCTCAGGGGTGGATACGAGCAGTACTTC
CASSLLRGGYEQYF
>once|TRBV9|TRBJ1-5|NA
TGTGCCAGCAGCCCAAGGGGTTCAGGGGATCAGCCCCAGCATTTT
CASSPRGSGDQPQHF
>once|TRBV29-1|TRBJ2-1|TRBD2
TGCAGCGCAGCCGGGACTACTACTTCCTACAATGAGCAGTTCTTC
CSAAGTTTSYNEQFF
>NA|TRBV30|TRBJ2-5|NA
TGTGCCTGGAACGCCGCACAAGAGACCCAGTACTTC
CAWNAAQETQYF
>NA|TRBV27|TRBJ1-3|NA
TGTGCCAGCAGTCCTAGGGGGGAAGAGAACACCATATATTTT
CASSPRGEENTIYF
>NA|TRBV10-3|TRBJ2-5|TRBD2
TGTGCCATCAGTGGGGGACTAGCGGGAGCGAGAGTCGAGACCCAGTACTTC
CAISGGLAGARVETQYF
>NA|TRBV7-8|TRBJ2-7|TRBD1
TGTGCCAGCAGCCCCCAGACAGGGGGTATTCACGAGCAGTACTTC
CASSPQTGGIHEQYF
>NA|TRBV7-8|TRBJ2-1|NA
TGTGCCAGCAGCTTAGAGCGGGTGGGCAATGAGCAGTTCTTC
CASSLERVGNEQFF
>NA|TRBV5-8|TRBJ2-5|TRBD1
TGTGCCAGCAGCTTGGGACAGGGGAGCGATCAAGAGACCCAGTACTTC
CASSLGQGSDQETQYF
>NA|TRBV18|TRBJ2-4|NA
TGTGCCAGCTCACCCGCTGAGGGGAGAGGGGTTCAGTACTTC
CASSPAEGRGVQYF
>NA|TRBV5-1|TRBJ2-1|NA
TGCGCCAGCAGCCCCCCCGGGATGGGGGCAGGTGAGCAGTTCTTC
CASSPPGMGAGEQFF
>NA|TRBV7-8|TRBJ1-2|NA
TGTGCCAGCAGCTTAGGTGCAGGGAAGTATGGCTACACCTTC
CASSLGAGKYGYTF
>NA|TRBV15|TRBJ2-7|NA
TGTGCCACCAGCAGACTTCCCGGGGGTACCTACGAGCAGTACTTC
CATSRLPGGTYEQYF
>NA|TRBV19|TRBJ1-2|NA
TGTGCCAGTAGTATTAAGTTAGCTAACTATGGCTACACCTTC
CASSIKLANYGYTF